This record covers a single T cell receptor (beta chain). Its antigen is unidentified. Profiling relied on immunoSEQ multiplex PCR, and the TCRdb table lists in-frame clones only, not all of them. The sample gives 15,000 to 20,000 clones, around 74% of which show up once; approximately 9.1% is in the top ten. Per germline, CDR1 SGHVS and CDR2 FQNEAQ. The V gene lost 5 bases and the J gene lost 4 bases, with 9 bases spanning the gap. This CDR3 spans 13 amino acids. The sample belongs to a study of tumor-infiltrating lymphocytes in localized non-small cell lung cancer. Study outcomes and limitations: Immunotypes IM1 and IM2 had similar TCR-derived T-cell fractions.

The chain combines TRBV7-8 with TRBJ1-3, with TRBD1 as a possible D gene (6 bases). The TCR originated in a human donor with non-small cell lung cancer. Sample: lung tumor tissue. DNA of the CDR3: TGTGCCAGCAGCATAGGACAGGGAAACACCATATATTTT. The encoded protein is CASSIGQGNTIYF.